This TCR beta chain was sequenced during a study of identifying expanded T cells in peripheral blood. Study conclusions and caveats: About 1.2 clones differed between technical replicates, versus approximately 17 and 20 over time. Clone count variance between roughly two-week samples rose with total template count.

Healthy donors had no documented immune events, such as infections, while sampled. Germline assignment: CDR1 SGHRS and CDR2 YFSETQ. Trimming removed 2 bases at V and 6 bases at J, with 9 bases between. The CDR3 consists of 14 residues. Assay used: immunoSEQ multiplex PCR; TCRdb lists only in-frame clones, some missing. The sample has 120,000 or so clones, 84% seen once. A note on this clone: Antigen unknown. A far larger clone differs by one base, so this is likely a read error.

The source material was blood. V gene TRBV5-1 combines with J gene TRBJ1-6, with D hard to call. The clonotype comes from a person aged 18 to 70 in good health. CDR3 in amino acids: CASSLFDFNSPLHF. DNA for the CDR3: TGCGCCAGCAGCTTATTCGACTTTAATTCACCCCTCCACTTT.